Below, 27 T cell receptor beta chains from the same sample are listed, as sequenced in a study of blood T cell repertoires in COVID-19. Sequenced by immunoSEQ multiplex PCR; TCRdb stores in-frame clones only, minus some. The profile shows some 140,000 clones, around 85% of them singletons. Sequences were obtained from peripheral blood. The receptors were sampled from an elderly woman with acute or convalescent COVID-19.

The chain is built from TRBV6-5 and TRBJ1-4; maybe TRBD1 (6 bases). Germline loops: CDR1 MNHEY, CDR2 SVGAGI. The CDR3 totals 15 residues. Trimming removed 6 bases at V and 2 bases at J, with 13 bases between. CDR3 protein: CASRISGGTNEKLFF. Written as DNA, the CDR3 is TGTGCCAGCAGGATTTCGGGGGGCACTAATGAAAAACTGTTTTTT.

CDR3 DNA sequence: TGTGCCAGCAGCTTAGGCCATAGCGGACCTAGCACAGATACGCAGTATTTT. Amino acid sequence: CASSLGHSGPSTDTQYF. This chain joins TRBV5-6 and TRBJ2-3; D possibly corresponds to TRBD2 (6 bases). V lost 2 bases and J lost 0, with 16 bases in between. This CDR3 spans 17 amino acids. The germline gives CDR1 SGHDT, CDR2 YYEEEE.

The chain links TRBV2 to TRBJ1-1; 7 bases fit TRBD1. J was trimmed by 0 bases and V by 10 bases; bases with no gene match: 11. The V gene's germline CDR1 is SNHLY and CDR2 FYNNEI. This CDR3 contains 15 residues. DNA of the CDR3: TGTGCCACCAACCGGGACAGAGCCATGAACACTGAAGCTTTCTTT. Protein sequence: CATNRDRAMNTEAFF.

The chain carries TRBV11-2 and TRBJ2-3; 10 bases agree with TRBD2. Germline assignment: CDR1 SGHAT and CDR2 FQNNGV. V lost 6 bases, J lost 7 bases, and 7 bases stayed unmatched. The CDR3 loop spans 14 amino acids. The CDR3 spells CASRPSGGGYTQYF. The CDR3 DNA follows: TGTGCCAGCAGGCCGAGCGGGGGGGGATATACGCAGTATTTT.

This clone is a singleton in its sample. The chain couples TRBV18 to TRBJ1-6, with 9 bases fitting TRBD1. This CDR3 contains 14 residues. V lost 4 bases, J lost 8 bases, and 3 bases stayed unmatched. Germline-derived CDR1 and CDR2 are KGHSH and LQKENI. The CDR3 loop is CASSHRDRDSPLHF. CDR3 nucleotides: TGTGCCAGCTCACACCGGGACAGGGATTCACCCCTCCACTTT.

V gene TRBV29-1 combines with J gene TRBJ2-3; 15 bases agree with TRBD2. V lost 4 bases and J lost 0; bases outside the gene matches: 5. Germline-derived CDR1 and CDR2 are SQVTM and ANQGSEA. This CDR3 spans 17 amino acids. The CDR3 DNA reads TGCAGCGTTGGGGGGACTAGCGGGAGGCCCAGCACAGATACGCAGTATTTT. This encodes CSVGGTSGRPSTDTQYF.

The DNA for the CDR3 is TGTGCTAGTGGTTTGGCCCCGGGACTAGCGGGGGGGGCCGGGGAGCTGTTTTTT. Residues: CASGLAPGLAGGAGELFF. V usage is TRBV12-5 and J usage is TRBJ2-2; 16 positions agree with TRBD2. The CDR3 runs 18 residues. CDR1 LGHNT and CDR2 FRNRAP come from the germline V gene. V was clipped by 1 base and J by 6 bases; unmatched bases: 5.

This chain joins TRBV4-1 and TRBJ2-1, with D possibly matching TRBD2 (6 bases). The CDR3 loop spans 15 amino acids. With 4 bases removed from V and 0 bases from J, the gap between germline ends came to 10 bases. CDR1 is MGHRA and CDR2 is YSYEKL in the germline V gene. The CDR3 coding sequence is TGCGCCAGCAGCCCGGGACTGCACTCCTACAATGAGCAGTTCTTC. Translated, it gives CASSPGLHSYNEQFF.

The gene calls are TRBV18 and TRBJ2-5; D may be TRBD2 (6 bases). The CDR3 has 15 amino acids. The ends were cut back, 3 bases at V and 5 bases at J, with 16 bases in the middle. The germline V gene encodes CDR1 KGHSH and CDR2 LQKENI. CDR3 region: CASSPVAEGGETQYF. The CDR3 bases are TGTGCCAGCTCACCCGTTGCGGAGGGTGGGGAGACCCAGTACTTC.

This chain uses TRBV10-3 with TRBJ2-3, with 10 nucleotides matching TRBD2. The CDR3 sequence is 15 residues long. J lost 3 bases, V lost 2 bases, and 2 bases had no gene match. CDR1 and CDR2 from the germline V gene are ENHRY and SYGVKD. CDR3 nucleotide sequence: TGTGCCATCAGTGAGCTGACTAGCGGGACAGATACGCAGTATTTT. Residues: CAISELTSGTDTQYF.

This rearrangement joins TRBV7-2 to TRBJ1-6; TRBD1 matches 8 bases. CDR3 length: 16 amino acids. V trimming: 5 bases; J trimming: 7 bases; junction bases outside the gene matches: 10. Per the germline V gene, CDR1 is SGHTA and CDR2 is FQGNSA. The CDR3 sequence: CASSRTGTYGNSPLHF. The CDR3, as DNA: TGTGCCAGCAGCCGGACAGGGACTTACGGGAATTCACCCCTCCACTTT.

Details on this clone: This sample includes further DNA sequences coding for the same CDR3. The chain uses TRBV6-1 and TRBJ2-7, with TRBD1 matching 10 bases. The CDR3 runs 14 residues. The J segment lost 3 bases and the V segment lost 1 base, leaving 0 bases of the junction unmatched. The germline V gene has CDR1 MNHNS and CDR2 SASEGT. The CDR3 here is CASSEGTGGYEQYF. CDR3 nucleotide sequence: TGTGCCAGCAGTGAAGGGACAGGGGGCTACGAGCAGTACTTC.

The V and J genes are TRBV5-1 and TRBJ1-4; D possibly corresponds to TRBD1 (5 bases). The CDR3 is 14 residues long. Trimming shortened V by 2 bases and J by 7 bases, and 12 bases separated the two germline ends. Germline loops: CDR1 SGHRS, CDR2 YFSETQ. Here the CDR3 reads CASSFQQGGEKLFF. In DNA form, the CDR3 reads TGCGCCAGCAGCTTCCAGCAGGGAGGTGAAAAACTGTTTTTT.

This clone was observed a few times. V and J are TRBV11-2 and TRBJ1-3; D remains unclear. V lost 5 bases and J 0 bases, leaving 17 bases between the germline ends. The CDR3 covers 17 residues. Germline V gene data show CDR1 as SGHAT and CDR2 as FQNNGV. CDR3 nucleotide sequence: TGTGCCAGCAGCACGAAAGGGAGCTTCGTCTCTGGAAACACCATATATTTT. Translating gives CASSTKGSFVSGNTIYF.

The genes are TRBV4-1 and TRBJ2-7; D perhaps matches TRBD1 (5 bases). The CDR3 totals 14 residues. Germline V gene lookup returns CDR1 MGHRA and CDR2 YSYEKL. V was clipped by 2 bases and J by 2 bases, with 10 bases between them. The CDR3 region has the DNA TGCGCCAGCAGCCAAAACCCAGGGACCTACGAGCAGTACTTC. Protein product: CASSQNPGTYEQYF.

The J gene is TRBJ2-7, the V gene TRBV2; no reliable D call. The V and J ends lost 6 bases and 4 bases respectively, with 10 bases between them. Germline V lookup: CDR1 SNHLY, CDR2 FYNNEI. The CDR3 has 12 residues. In nucleotides, the CDR3 is TGTGCCAGCAGCAGGTTGAGATACGAGCAGTACTTC. Translation: CASSRLRYEQYF.

The V gene is TRBV5-6, the J gene TRBJ2-1, with TRBD2 matching 8 bases. Germline trimming cut 4 bases from V and 1 base from J; bases unmatched to any gene: 4. The CDR3 is 15 residues long. Germline V gene data show CDR1 as SGHDT and CDR2 as YYEEEE. CDR3 amino acids: CASSPSGGSYNEQFF. CDR3 coding DNA: TGTGCCAGCAGCCCCAGCGGGGGATCCTACAATGAGCAGTTCTTC.

The CDR3 coding sequence is TGCGCCAGCAGTACTAGCGGGAGCACAGATACGCAGTATTTT. This codes for CASSTSGSTDTQYF. The chain carries TRBV5-1 and TRBJ2-3; TRBD2 matches at 9 bases. Unmatched junction bases numbered 1, after V lost 5 bases and J lost 0 bases. CDR3 size: 14 residues. Germline V lookup: CDR1 SGHRS, CDR2 YFSETQ.

The rearrangement links TRBV19 to TRBJ1-2; D gene ambiguous. The CDR3 spans 13 residues. Germline V gene sequence: CDR1 LNHDA, CDR2 SQIVND (reference sequence). The V end lost 5 bases, the J end lost 5 bases, and 12 bases lay between the germline ends. This chain's CDR3 is CASSWASKYGYTF. In nucleotides, the CDR3 is TGTGCCAGTAGTTGGGCGTCAAAGTATGGCTACACCTTC.

The V call is TRBV11-2, the J call TRBJ2-1; no clear D. Germline V gene lookup returns CDR1 SGHAT and CDR2 FQNNGV. The CDR3 totals 15 residues. Between the trimmed V and J ends, which lost 3 bases and 5 bases, there was a span of 14 bases. CDR3 DNA sequence: TGTGCCAGCAGCTTTCTCGCGGTACTCCACAATGAGCAGTTCTTC. It specifies CASSFLAVLHNEQFF.

The chain has TRBV6-2 or TRBV6-3 and TRBJ2-4, with a possible D match to TRBD2 (5 bases). CDR1 MNHEY and CDR2 SVGEGT come from the germline V gene. This CDR3 region has 15 residues. The germline V and J ends were trimmed by 6 bases and 6 bases, with 18 bases remaining between them. The CDR3, as DNA: TGTGCCAGCAGACCTCGGGCCTTACGGGGAAACATTCAGTACTTC. Translated: CASRPRALRGNIQYF.

V usage is TRBV10-3 and J usage is TRBJ1-1, with 12 bases that match TRBD1. CDR3 size: 16 residues. Looked up from germline, CDR1 is ENHRY and CDR2 is SYGVKD. Germline trimming cut 5 bases from V and 5 bases from J; bases unmatched to any gene: 9. CDR3: CAISYGTGGAGTEAFF. CDR3 DNA sequence: TGTGCCATCAGTTACGGGACAGGGGGCGCCGGGACTGAAGCTTTCTTT.

This chain links TRBV20-1 with TRBJ2-7, with TRBD1 as a possible D gene (5 bases). The germline V gene encodes CDR1 DFQATT and CDR2 SNEGSKA (reference sequence). The CDR3 spans 11 residues. Trimming removed 7 bases at V and 0 bases at J, with 7 bases between. CDR3 in DNA: TGCAGTGGGCAGGGCTCCTACGAGCAGTACTTC. This encodes CSGQGSYEQYF.

V usage is TRBV29-1 and J usage is TRBJ2-5; tentative D call: TRBD1 (5 bases). From germline, CDR1 is SQVTM and CDR2 ANQGSEA. This CDR3 is built from 12 residues. V was shortened by 3 bases and J by 2 bases, with 7 bases between the two germline ends. Here the CDR3 DNA reads TGCAGCGTTGAGGGGCCTCAAGAGACCCAGTACTTC. Translating gives CSVEGPQETQYF.

The rearrangement uses TRBV6-5 and TRBJ1-1; maybe TRBD1 (6 bases). V dropped 2 bases and J dropped 4 bases, with 14 bases sitting between them. The CDR3 runs 15 residues. CDR1 is MNHEY, CDR2 SVGAGI, per germline. The CDR3 sequence is CASSYDKGGGTEAFF. CDR3 nucleotide sequence: TGTGCCAGCAGTTACGACAAAGGGGGTGGCACTGAAGCTTTCTTT.

This chain uses TRBV7-2 with TRBJ1-2, with 9 bases lining up with TRBD1. Germline CDR1 reads SGHTA; CDR2 reads FQGNSA. The junction had 11 bases not matched to a gene; V was cut back by 5 bases and J by 7 bases. CDR3 size: 15 residues. For the CDR3, the DNA is TGTGCCAGCAGCATAGGGCCCGACAGGGGGTCTGGCTACACCTTC. This sequence encodes CASSIGPDRGSGYTF.

The sample holds one count of this clone. The chain carries TRBV5-1 and TRBJ1-1; maybe TRBD1 (6 bases). This CDR3 region has 15 residues. Germline loops: CDR1 SGHRS, CDR2 YFSETQ. V was clipped by 3 bases and J by 1 base, with 13 bases between them. The CDR3 nucleotides read TGCGCCAGCAGCTCAGGGGTGGGGCAGAACACTGAAGCTTTCTTT. This codes for CASSSGVGQNTEAFF.